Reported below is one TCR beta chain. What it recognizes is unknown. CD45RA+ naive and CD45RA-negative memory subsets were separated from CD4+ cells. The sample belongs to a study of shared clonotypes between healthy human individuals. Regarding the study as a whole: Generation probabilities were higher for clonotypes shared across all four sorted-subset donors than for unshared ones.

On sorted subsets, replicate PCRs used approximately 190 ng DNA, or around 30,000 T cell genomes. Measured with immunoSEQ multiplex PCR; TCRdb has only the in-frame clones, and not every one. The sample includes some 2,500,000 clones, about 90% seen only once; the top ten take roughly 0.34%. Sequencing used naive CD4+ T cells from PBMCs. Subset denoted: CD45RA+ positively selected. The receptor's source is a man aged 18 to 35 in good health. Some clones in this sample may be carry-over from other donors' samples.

The CDR3 protein is CASTLGAVGEKLFF. The CDR3 coding sequence is TGTGCCAGCACCCTAGGGGCTGTGGGTGAAAAACTGTTTTTT. This rearrangement joins TRBV6-6 to TRBJ1-4, with D tentatively TRBD1 (5 bases). CDR1 is MNHNY, CDR2 SVGAGI, per germline (reference sequence). The V end was cut by 7 bases, the J end by 7 bases, with 16 bases between. CDR3 length equals 14 residues.